A single sample is the source of the 22 T cell receptor beta chains below, sequenced in a study of blood T cell repertoires in COVID-19. Profiling relied on immunoSEQ multiplex PCR, and the TCRdb table lists in-frame clones only, not all of them. The sample carries about 120,000 clones, 79% recorded once. Sequencing input: peripheral blood. These TCRs come from a woman older than 75 with acute or convalescent COVID-19.

The rearrangement uses TRBV24-1 and TRBJ1-2; weak D call: TRBD1 (6 bases). The V end was cut by 4 bases, the J end by 8 bases, with 10 bases between. The CDR3 contains 12 residues. Germline V gene sequence: CDR1 KGHDR, CDR2 SFDVKD. The CDR3: CATSDPGQGYTF. The CDR3 DNA reads TGTGCCACCAGTGACCCTGGACAGGGCTACACCTTC.

This clone was recorded only once. The chain couples TRBV7-2 to TRBJ2-3, with TRBD2 identical over 9 bases. Germline CDR1 is SGHTA and CDR2 is FQGNSA. The CDR3 is 15 residues long. Trimming at V came to 2 bases and at J to 5 bases, leaving 5 bases not matched to a gene. The CDR3 DNA reads TGTGCCAGCAGCTTACAGCGGGGGGCAGGAGATACGCAGTATTTT. Protein: CASSLQRGAGDTQYF.

V is TRBV12-3 or TRBV12-4 and J is TRBJ1-1, with D unclear. The CDR3 is made up of 13 amino acids. Trimming left V 2 bases short and J 7 bases short, with 11 bases between. In nucleotides, the CDR3 is TGTGCCAGCAGTTTAAGGCGTCAGGTTGAAGCTTTCTTT. It yields the protein CASSLRRQVEAFF.

The rearrangement joins TRBV9 to TRBJ2-1; D gene ambiguous. The CDR3 extends over 12 amino acids. V lost 0 bases, J lost 7 bases, and 5 bases lay in between. The V gene's germline CDR1 is SGDLS and CDR2 YYNGEE. The CDR3 spells CASSVGHNEQFF. DNA of the CDR3: TGTGCCAGCAGCGTAGGGCATAATGAGCAGTTCTTC.

The chain uses TRBV4-3 and TRBJ2-5; 8 bases map to TRBD2. Trimming cost V 0 bases and J 2 bases; bases outside gene matches: 5. This CDR3 has 16 amino acids. CDR1 and CDR2 from the germline V gene are LGHNA and YSLEER. CDR3 nucleotides: TGCGCCAGCAGCCAAGATCTGGCTAGCGGGCAAGAGACCCAGTACTTC. The encoded protein is CASSQDLASGQETQYF.

This clone was seen only a few times. The chain has TRBV25-1 and TRBJ1-1, with D possibly being TRBD1 (6 bases). The CDR3 totals 15 residues. CDR1 MGHDK and CDR2 SYGVNS come from the germline V gene. The V end was cut by 8 bases, the J end by 4 bases, with 20 bases between. The DNA of the CDR3 is TGTGCCAGCTCTAAGGCAGGGGTCATTCGCACTGAAGCTTTCTTT. Amino acid sequence: CASSKAGVIRTEAFF.

The chain employs TRBV5-4 and TRBJ2-5; D may be TRBD2 (6 bases). The V and J ends lost 0 bases and 2 bases respectively, with 11 bases between them. The CDR3 runs 15 residues. Germline-derived CDR1 and CDR2 are SGHNT and YYREEE (reference sequence). For the CDR3, the DNA is TGTGCCAGCAGCTTGGGAGGGAGGAGACAAGAGACCCAGTACTTC. This gives the protein CASSLGGRRQETQYF.

The CDR3 spells CASSSLTDSPLHF. CDR3 DNA sequence: TGCGCCAGCAGCTCCTTGACAGATTCACCCCTCCACTTT. This sequence joins TRBV5-1 and TRBJ1-6, with a weak D call TRBD1 (5 bases). Between the trimmed V and J ends, which lost 3 bases and 8 bases, there was a span of 9 bases. The CDR3 length is 13 residues. Germline assignment: CDR1 SGHRS and CDR2 YFSETQ. The full variable domain, completed using reference TRBV5-1 and TRBJ1-6, is KAGVTQTPRYLIKTRGQQVTLSCSPISGHRSVSWYQQTPGQGLQFLFEYFSETQRNKGNFPGRFSGRQFSNSRSEMNVSTLELGDSALYLCASSSLTDSPLHFGNGTRLTVT.

The V call is TRBV4-3, the J call TRBJ2-7, with D uncertain. The CDR3 is 14 residues long. Germline values: CDR1 LGHNA, CDR2 YSLEER. Trimming took off 4 bases at V and 0 bases at J, with 10 bases between the two ends. The CDR3 coding sequence is TGCGCCAGCAGCCCCGATCCTAGCTCCTACGAGCAGTACTTC. Its protein product is CASSPDPSSYEQYF.

The chain couples TRBV18 to TRBJ1-4; D may be TRBD1 (5 bases). Germline loops: CDR1 KGHSH, CDR2 LQKENI. V lost 2 bases to trimming and J lost 2 bases, with 12 bases between them. The CDR3 loop spans 16 amino acids. The CDR3 is CASSPGGAGTNEKLFF. CDR3 DNA: TGTGCCAGCTCACCAGGAGGGGCGGGTACTAATGAAAAACTGTTTTTT.

The V and J genes are TRBV4-3 and TRBJ1-1, with D perhaps matching TRBD1 (5 bases). CDR1 and CDR2 from the germline V gene are LGHNA and YSLEER. Trimming took off 8 bases at V and 5 bases at J, with 18 bases between the two ends. The CDR3 runs 14 residues. DNA of the CDR3: TGCGCCAGCTCCCACGCGGGGGGTGGAACTGAAGCTTTCTTT. This translates into CASSHAGGGTEAFF.

V gene TRBV2 combines with J gene TRBJ1-6, with 8 bases aligning to TRBD1. V shed 6 bases, J shed 4 bases, and the junction held 8 bases outside the gene matches. Germline V gene data show CDR1 as SNHLY and CDR2 as FYNNEI. The CDR3 consists of 16 residues. DNA of the CDR3: TGTGCCAGCAGCGCGGGACAGGTGGGGTATAATTCACCCCTCCACTTT. This sequence encodes CASSAGQVGYNSPLHF.

The chain carries TRBV11-2 and TRBJ2-1; tentative D call: TRBD2 (6 bases). V dropped 5 bases and J dropped 4 bases, with 9 bases sitting between them. CDR3 length: 13 residues. Looked up from germline, CDR1 is SGHAT and CDR2 is FQNNGV. The DNA of the CDR3 is TGTGCCAGCAGCGCGGGACTTTACAATGAGCAGTTCTTC. Amino acids: CASSAGLYNEQFF.

This chain links TRBV11-1 with TRBJ2-5; TRBD1 agrees at 8 bases. Trimming took 4 bases from V and 6 from J; bases not matched to a gene: 10. Germline V gene lookup returns CDR1 SGHAT and CDR2 FQDESV (reference sequence). The CDR3 runs to 15 residues. The CDR3 spells CASSSTSGGAKTQYF. CDR3 DNA sequence: TGTGCCAGCAGCTCCACCTCAGGGGGCGCAAAGACCCAGTACTTC.

This clone has only one observation. The chain uses TRBV14 and TRBJ1-2; unclear D gene. Between the trimmed V and J ends, which lost 3 bases and 5 bases, there was a span of 7 bases. Germline CDR1 reads SGHDN; CDR2 reads FVKESK. The CDR3 is 12 residues long. The CDR3 nucleotides read TGTGCCAGCAGCCAGACTGGTTATGGCTACACCTTC. This codes for CASSQTGYGYTF.

This clone was detected only a few times. The chain couples TRBV30 to TRBJ1-4; D is unresolved. The germline V gene has CDR1 GTSNPN and CDR2 SVGIG (reference sequence). Trimming took 4 bases from V and 0 from J, leaving 6 bases between them. This CDR3 has 13 residues. DNA for the CDR3: TGTGCCTGGAATTATGCAACTAATGAAAAACTGTTTTTT. This encodes CAWNYATNEKLFF.

The chain employs TRBV10-1 and TRBJ1-4; the match to TRBD1 covers 10 bases. Germline trimming cut 3 bases from V and 5 bases from J; bases unmatched to any gene: 3. There are 15 residues in the CDR3. Germline assignment: CDR1 WNHNN and CDR2 SYGVQD (reference sequence). The CDR3 loop reads CASSDQTGGNEKLFF. CDR3 nucleotides: TGCGCCAGCAGTGACCAGACAGGGGGCAATGAAAAACTGTTTTTT.

J is TRBJ2-2 and V is TRBV11-2; D might be TRBD2 (5 bases). V was cut by 2 bases and J by 4 bases, with 17 bases left in between. From germline, CDR1 is SGHAT and CDR2 FQNNGV. This CDR3 spans 17 amino acids. The CDR3 sequence: CASSLLWRRGLTGELFF. The CDR3 region has the DNA TGTGCCAGCAGCTTATTGTGGCGACGAGGACTCACCGGGGAGCTGTTTTTT.

This clone was seen a single time. The chain has TRBV11-2 and TRBJ2-5; TRBD1 matches at 9 bases. Germline-derived CDR1 and CDR2 are SGHAT and FQNNGV. Trimming took 7 bases from V and 2 from J; bases not matched to a gene: 11. CDR3 length equals 16 residues. This CDR3 reads CASTSVRGQGQETQYF. In DNA form, the CDR3 reads TGTGCCAGCACCTCCGTCCGGGGACAGGGTCAAGAGACCCAGTACTTC. The full variable domain, rest sourced from reference TRBV11-2 and TRBJ2-5, is EAGVAQSPRYKIIEKRQSVAFWCNPISGHATLYWYQQILGQGPKLLIQFQNNGVVDDSQLPKDRFSAERLKGVDSTLKIQPAKLEDSAVYLCASTSVRGQGQETQYFGPGTRLLVL.

The CDR3: CASSLGGTGHIGNTIYF. CDR3 in DNA: TGTGCCAGCAGCTTAGGCGGGACAGGGCATATTGGAAACACCATATATTTT. The chain is built from TRBV7-8 and TRBJ1-3; 9 nucleotides line up with TRBD1. This CDR3 comprises 17 residues. Per the germline V gene, CDR1 is SGHVS and CDR2 is FQNEAQ. With 1 base clipped from V and 3 bases from J, the junction kept 7 bases outside the gene matches.

This clone was counted between two and nine times. This chain joins TRBV18 and TRBJ1-2; TRBD1 is a possible D gene (5 bases). The germline V gene encodes CDR1 KGHSH and CDR2 LQKENI. The CDR3 consists of 13 residues. V dropped 6 bases and J dropped 7 bases, with 15 bases sitting between them. CDR3 sequence reads: CASSREGAVGYTF. CDR3 in DNA: TGTGCCAGCTCCCGCGAAGGGGCGGTTGGCTACACCTTC.

This clone has just a few counts. The sample has other DNA sequences that encode this CDR3 too. V gene TRBV9 combines with J gene TRBJ2-1; TRBD2 matches 9 bases. Germline lookup yields CDR1 SGDLS and CDR2 YYNGEE. The trim removed 2 bases at V and 0 bases at J, leaving 0 bases unmatched. This CDR3 contains 15 residues. The CDR3: CASSVSGGSYNEQFF. CDR3 nucleotide sequence: TGTGCCAGCAGCGTTAGCGGGGGCTCCTACAATGAGCAGTTCTTC.